The 30 T cell receptor beta chains in this list originate from one sample, sequenced in a study of blood T cell repertoires in COVID-19. Libraries were prepared by immunoSEQ multiplex PCR; TCRdb keeps only in-frame clonotypes and omits some of them. This table holds fewer than 65,000 clones, around four fifths found once. Sequencing was performed on peripheral blood. All receptors come from a man in his 60s with acute or convalescent COVID-19.

The chain uses TRBV10-3 and TRBJ2-1, with D maybe TRBD1 (6 bases). This CDR3 contains 12 residues. V was cut by 8 bases and J by 10 bases, with 15 bases left in between. Germline V gene data show CDR1 as ENHRY and CDR2 as SYGVKD. The CDR3 spells CAIGEGDGEQFF. CDR3 nucleotides: TGTGCCATCGGAGAGGGGGACGGGGAGCAGTTCTTC.

J is TRBJ1-1 and V is TRBV13; no reliable D call. V was shortened by 5 bases and J by 11 bases, with 15 bases between the two germline ends. Germline V CDR1 and CDR2: PRHDT, FYEKMQ (reference sequence). This CDR3 comprises 12 residues. The CDR3 is CASSLWRDRAFF. CDR3 nucleotide sequence: TGTGCCAGCAGCCTCTGGAGGGATAGGGCTTTCTTT.

The rearrangement uses TRBV7-9 and TRBJ2-5, with 9 bases lining up with TRBD2. Germline V gene lookup returns CDR1 SEHNR and CDR2 FQNEAQ (reference sequence). The CDR3 runs 13 residues. Germline trimming cut 4 bases from V and 7 bases from J; bases unmatched to any gene: 4. CDR3 coding DNA: TGTGCCAGCAGCTCTAGCGGGGAGGGGACCCAGTACTTC. Protein: CASSSSGEGTQYF.

The chain combines TRBV4-1 with TRBJ2-5; D is perhaps TRBD2 (6 bases). Per the germline V gene, CDR1 is MGHRA and CDR2 is YSYEKL. V was clipped by 1 base and J by 3 bases, with 6 bases between them. The CDR3 is 13 residues long. DNA of the CDR3: TGCGCCAGCAGCCAAGGGGGGGAAGAGACCCAGTACTTC. It translates to CASSQGGEETQYF.

For this clone: A junction end diverges from the germline sequence, so it may reflect a read error. The V call is TRBV12-3 or TRBV12-4, the J call TRBJ1-1; 8 nucleotides match TRBD1. There are 13 residues in the CDR3. CDR3 coding DNA: TGTGCCAGCAGTTTATCCTTGGTGACAGGGGACTTTTTT. It yields the protein CASSLSLVTGDFF.

As DNA, the CDR3 is TGTGCCAGCAGTTTTGCCGGAGATGGCTACACCTTC. This sequence encodes CASSFAGDGYTF. V and J are TRBV27 and TRBJ1-2; no definite D call. Trimming shortened V by 3 bases and J by 6 bases, and 8 bases separated the two germline ends. Germline V gene sequence: CDR1 MNHEY, CDR2 SMNVEV (reference sequence). This CDR3 spans 12 amino acids.

For the CDR3, the DNA is TGTGCCAGCAGCCAGGGGCTAAATGAGCAGTTCTTC. Protein product: CASSQGLNEQFF. The gene calls are TRBV7-3 and TRBJ2-1, with D maybe TRBD1 (6 bases). The V gene lost 5 bases and the J gene lost 7 bases, with 9 bases spanning the gap. Per germline, CDR1 SGHTA and CDR2 FQGTGA. The CDR3 spans 12 residues.

The chain has TRBV5-6 and TRBJ2-6; TRBD2 agrees at 12 bases. Trimming at V came to 4 bases and at J to 0 bases, leaving 2 bases not matched to a gene. The CDR3 sequence is 17 residues long. Germline-derived CDR1 and CDR2 are SGHDT and YYEEEE. CDR3 DNA sequence: TGTGCCAGCAGCGGACTAGCGGGGACCTCTGGGGCCAACGTCCTGACTTTC. It yields the protein CASSGLAGTSGANVLTF.

The rearrangement uses TRBV7-9 and TRBJ1-1; D gene ambiguous. The ends were cut back, 2 bases at V and 0 bases at J, with 4 bases in the middle. This CDR3 contains 13 residues. Germline assignment: CDR1 SEHNR and CDR2 FQNEAQ (reference sequence). CDR3 nucleotides: TGTGCCAGCAGCTTAACGGTGAACACTGAAGCTTTCTTT. Its protein product is CASSLTVNTEAFF.

The J gene is TRBJ2-5, the V gene TRBV5-8; 14 bases are a match to TRBD2. J was trimmed by 5 bases and V by 2 bases; bases with no gene match: 8. The CDR3 is 17 amino acids. The V gene's germline CDR1 is SGHTS and CDR2 YDEGEE. This CDR3 is CASSFLTSGGAGETQYF. The DNA for the CDR3 is TGTGCCAGCAGCTTCCTGACTAGCGGGGGGGCTGGGGAGACCCAGTACTTC.

J is TRBJ2-3 and V is TRBV30, with D possibly matching TRBD1 (5 bases). Germline CDR1 and CDR2: GTSNPN and SVGIG (reference sequence). V was cut by 2 bases and J by 5 bases, with 14 bases left in between. The CDR3 runs 14 residues. CDR3 amino acids: CAWSRKGAKDTQYF. Here the CDR3 DNA reads TGTGCCTGGAGTCGTAAAGGGGCTAAAGATACGCAGTATTTT.

CDR3 coding DNA: TGTGCCAGCAGCCACCCCGGGGAGGGAAAATACTATGGCTACACCTTC. Translated, it gives CASSHPGEGKYYGYTF. The gene calls are TRBV5-4 and TRBJ1-2; no clear D. V was pared by 4 bases and J by 3 bases, with 19 bases between. CDR1 SGHNT and CDR2 YYREEE come from the germline V gene (reference sequence). The CDR3 is 16 residues long. The full variable domain, completed using reference TRBV5-4 and TRBJ1-2, is ETGVTQSPTHLIKTRGQQVTLRCSSQSGHNTVSWYQQALGQGPQFIFQYYREEENGRGNFPPRFSGLQFPNYSSELNVNALELDDSALYLCASSHPGEGKYYGYTFGSGTRLTVV.

The J gene is TRBJ2-2, the V gene TRBV13, with 7 bases lining up with TRBD2. J gave up 6 bases and V 5 bases, and 3 bases lay outside the gene matches. There are 13 residues in the CDR3. Germline values: CDR1 PRHDT, CDR2 FYEKMQ (reference sequence). The CDR3 loop is CASSMGGSGELFF. DNA for the CDR3: TGTGCCAGCAGCATGGGAGGGTCCGGGGAGCTGTTTTTT.

This sequence joins TRBV18 and TRBJ1-5, with D maybe TRBD1 (6 bases). The CDR3 extends over 14 amino acids. The V and J ends lost 6 bases and 2 bases respectively, with 11 bases between them. In germline, CDR1 is KGHSH, CDR2 LQKENI. The CDR3 loop is CASSGGHRNQPQHF. DNA of the CDR3: TGTGCCAGCTCCGGGGGGCATCGCAATCAGCCCCAGCATTTT.

This clone was seen only a few times. The chain links TRBV5-4 to TRBJ2-2; possible D gene TRBD1, 5 bases. V lost 2 bases and J 5 bases, leaving 16 bases between the germline ends. CDR3 length: 16 residues. CDR1 is SGHNT, CDR2 YYREEE, per germline (reference sequence). CDR3 coding DNA: TGTGCCAGCAGCTTCAGGGCAAGTACGAGGACCGGGGAGCTGTTTTTT. Translated, it gives CASSFRASTRTGELFF.

As DNA, the CDR3 is TGTGCCAGCAGAGGCTCAGGGGACACCGGGGAGCTGTTTTTT. Translated, it gives CASRGSGDTGELFF. This chain uses TRBV6-4 with TRBJ2-2; TRBD1 is a possible D gene (6 bases). CDR1 is MRHNA and CDR2 is SNTAGT in the germline V gene. CDR3 size: 14 residues. V lost 6 bases to trimming and J lost 3 bases, with 11 bases between them.

J is TRBJ1-2 and V is TRBV30; D is uncertain. The CDR3 is 12 residues long. CDR1 and CDR2 from the germline V gene are GTSNPN and SVGIG (reference sequence). V lost 0 bases to trimming and J lost 8 bases, with 10 bases between them. For the CDR3, the DNA is TGTGCCTGGAGTGTGATGGAGGAGGGCTACACCTTC. This encodes CAWSVMEEGYTF.

In its sample, this clone was seen once. The chain links TRBV5-1 to TRBJ1-2; D is ambiguous. Trimming removed 2 bases from V and 0 bases from J, with 17 bases in between. Per germline, CDR1 SGHRS and CDR2 YFSETQ. The CDR3 sequence is 17 residues long. The CDR3 region has the DNA TGCGCCAGCAGCTTCAACCGGGAGGCTGGAGCTAACTATGGCTACACCTTC. Translating it yields CASSFNREAGANYGYTF.

The DNA for the CDR3 is TGTGCCAGCAGCGTAACCGGGGACTCCTACAATGAGCAGTTCTTC. Protein sequence: CASSVTGDSYNEQFF. The rearrangement joins TRBV9 to TRBJ2-1; the D gene is possibly TRBD2 (5 bases). Germline CDR1 SGDLS, CDR2 YYNGEE. Trimming took 1 base from V and 0 from J, leaving 8 bases between them. The CDR3 totals 15 residues.

This clone came up a few times. The chain links TRBV7-9 to TRBJ1-1; no firm D call. V dropped 5 bases and J dropped 6 bases, with 13 bases sitting between them. CDR1 is SEHNR, CDR2 FQNEAQ, per germline (reference sequence). The CDR3 has 13 amino acids. The CDR3 here is CASSRAGSPEAFF. The CDR3 nucleotides read TGTGCCAGCAGCAGAGCCGGGTCCCCTGAAGCTTTCTTT. Full variable domain (remainder filled in from reference TRBV7-9 and TRBJ1-1): DTGVSQNPRHKITKRGQNVTFRCDPISEHNRLYWYRQTLGQGPEFLTYFQNEAQLEKSRLLSDRFSAERPKGSFSTLEIQRTEQGDSAMYLCASSRAGSPEAFFGQGTRLTVV.

The chain links TRBV11-2 to TRBJ1-3, with TRBD1 matching 9 bases. Germline V gives CDR1 SGHAT, CDR2 FQNNGV. This CDR3 comprises 15 residues. J was trimmed by 7 bases and V by 4 bases; bases with no gene match: 8. The CDR3 loop is CASSYQGTGRNTIYF. The CDR3 DNA reads as TGTGCCAGCAGCTACCAAGGGACAGGGAGGAACACCATATATTTT.

This clone was picked up a small number of times. V usage is TRBV4-1 and J usage is TRBJ1-1; 7 bases match TRBD1. CDR1 MGHRA and CDR2 YSYEKL come from the germline V gene. The CDR3 is 13 residues long. DNA for the CDR3: TGCGCGTTCAGTGGGGTCCAGGGGGGCAAGGCTTTCTTT. Protein product: CAFSGVQGGKAFF.

This chain links TRBV6-6 with TRBJ2-5, with D perhaps matching TRBD1 (6 bases). V was cut by 6 bases and J by 3 bases, with 17 bases left in between. This CDR3 has 15 residues. Germline loops: CDR1 MNHNY, CDR2 SVGAGI (reference sequence). The CDR3 region has the DNA TGTGCCAGCAGCCCCGTCGAGGGGGTGGAAGAGACCCAGTACTTC. This gives the protein CASSPVEGVEETQYF.

The rearrangement uses TRBV6-5 and TRBJ1-1; 7 nucleotides agree with TRBD1. With V trimmed by 7 bases and J by 10 bases, 18 bases remained unmatched. The length of the CDR3 is 15 residues. Germline V gene data show CDR1 as MNHEY and CDR2 as SVGAGI. CDR3 DNA sequence: TGTGCCAGCACCCCCCACCCGACACAGGGGAATGGAGCTTTCTTT. Protein product: CASTPHPTQGNGAFF.

This clone was recorded once. The chain links TRBV19 to TRBJ1-1; 8 bases fit TRBD1. Germline V gene sequence: CDR1 LNHDA, CDR2 SQIVND (reference sequence). The CDR3 sequence is 15 residues long. After removal of 6 bases from V and 6 bases from J, the junction contained 12 bases not matched to a gene. The CDR3: CASSTRTGFPSEAFF. For the CDR3, the DNA is TGTGCCAGTAGCACGCGGACAGGGTTCCCCTCTGAAGCTTTCTTT.

This chain joins TRBV15 and TRBJ1-2; D remains ambiguous. V was pared by 0 bases and J by 6 bases, with 14 bases between. CDR1 is LNHNV and CDR2 is YYDKDF in the germline V gene (reference sequence). CDR3 length: 15 amino acids. This chain's CDR3 is CATSRDGGSPHGYTF. CDR3 nucleotide sequence: TGTGCCACCAGCAGAGATGGCGGATCCCCCCATGGCTACACCTTC.

This chain connects TRBV5-1 to TRBJ2-5; D is perhaps TRBD2 (6 bases). The CDR3 contains 14 residues. Germline CDR1 reads SGHRS; CDR2 reads YFSETQ. V shed 0 bases and J shed 2 bases, with 8 bases lying between them. This CDR3 is CASSLGGEQETQYF. The CDR3 DNA is TGCGCCAGCAGCTTGGGGGGGGAACAAGAGACCCAGTACTTC.

V is TRBV19 and J is TRBJ1-1, with D uncertain. V gave up 4 bases and J gave up 6 bases, with 15 bases separating them. Per germline, CDR1 LNHDA and CDR2 SQIVND (reference sequence). This CDR3 spans 14 amino acids. The CDR3 nucleotides are TGTGCCAGTAGTAGGTCTTCGTGGAGCCCTGAAGCTTTCTTT. Protein product: CASSRSSWSPEAFF.

The rearrangement links TRBV29-1 to TRBJ2-6; tentatively, D is TRBD1 (5 bases). CDR1 SQVTM and CDR2 ANQGSEA come from the germline V gene. This CDR3 spans 16 amino acids. Trimming stripped 4 bases from V and 1 base from J, with 14 bases between. The CDR3 region is CSVVLRGLSGANVLTF. The DNA for the CDR3 is TGCAGCGTTGTCCTAAGGGGCTTATCTGGGGCCAACGTCCTGACTTTC.

The chain couples TRBV29-1 to TRBJ1-1, with TRBD1 matching 11 bases. CDR3 length equals 13 residues. The V gene's germline CDR1 is SQVTM and CDR2 ANQGSEA. J gave up 3 bases and V 6 bases, and 3 bases lay outside the gene matches. The chain's CDR3 is CSVGTGGDTEAFF. The DNA of the CDR3 is TGCAGCGTGGGGACAGGGGGGGACACTGAAGCTTTCTTT. The whole variable domain, remainder taken from reference TRBV29-1 and TRBJ1-1, is SAVISQKPSRDICQRGTSLTIQCQVDSQVTMMFWYRQQPGQSLTLIATANQGSEATYESGFVIDKFPISRPNLTFSTLTVSNMSPEDSSIYLCSVGTGGDTEAFFGQGTRLTVV.